The rows below give T cell receptor beta chains drawn from one sample of a study of control samples from healthy donors and cancer patients. TCRdb's copy holds only in-frame clones and misses some; the assay was immunoSEQ multiplex PCR. Of 170,000 or so clones in the sample, about 93% are singletons; the top ten hold roughly 1.5%. The sample comprised blood. The receptors come from a young man in good health. The CDR3 runs from the conserved cysteine through the conserved F or W. D genes are given only for firm matches. Expanded clones are given a class, and other clones once, few, many or no size at all.

D gene	J gene	V gene	clone size	CDR3 protein	CDR3 DNA
TRBD1	TRBJ1-6	TRBV9	-	CASSATGSSYNSPLHF	TGTGCCAGCAGCGCGACAGGGAGCTCCTATAATTCACCCCTCCACTTT
TRBD1	TRBJ1-4	TRBV5-8	-	CASSWDQTGAREKLFF	TGTGCCAGCAGCTGGGATCAGACAGGGGCCCGCGAAAAACTGTTTTTT
-	TRBJ1-3	TRBV12-3/TRBV12-4	-	CASSLTAGNTIYF	TGTGCCAGCAGTTTGACAGCTGGAAACACCATATATTTT
-	TRBJ2-5	TRBV18	-	CASSPLRDLGPQYF	TGTGCCAGCTCACCACTTCGGGACCTCGGGCCCCAGTACTTC
-	TRBJ1-1	TRBV14	-	CASSQGRAQNTEAFF	TGTGCCAGCAGCCAAGGGAGGGCCCAGAACACTGAAGCTTTCTTT
-	TRBJ1-1	TRBV28	-	CASSLWETLEAFF	TGTGCCAGCAGTTTATGGGAGACCTTGGAAGCTTTCTTT
TRBD1	TRBJ1-1	TRBV19	-	CASSATGGITEAFF	TGTGCCAGTAGTGCGACAGGGGGCATCACTGAAGCTTTCTTT
-	TRBJ1-1	TRBV24-1	-	CATNNTEAFF	TGTGCCACCAACAACACTGAAGCTTTCTTT
TRBD2	TRBJ2-5	TRBV3-1/TRBV3-2	-	CASSQDRGSTSQYF	TGTGCCAGCAGCCAAGATCGCGGGAGTACGTCCCAGTACTTC
-	TRBJ1-5	TRBV7-9	few	CASSLGTGNQPQHF	TGTGCCAGCAGCTTGGGAACCGGCAATCAGCCCCAGCATTTT
TRBD2	TRBJ2-5	TRBV25-1	-	CASSDGLAGPGTQYF	TGTGCCAGCAGTGATGGACTAGCGGGGCCAGGGACCCAGTACTTC
-	TRBJ1-1	TRBV7-9	-	CASSLAGEGTEAFF	TGTGCCAGCAGCTTAGCAGGGGAAGGTACTGAAGCTTTCTTT
-	TRBJ2-7	TRBV2	-	CASSESPVYEQYF	TGTGCCAGCAGTGAATCCCCGGTCTACGAGCAGTACTTC
-	TRBJ2-5	TRBV19	-	CASSINGKETQYF	TGTGCCAGTAGTATTAACGGTAAAGAGACCCAGTACTTC
-	TRBJ2-1	TRBV12-3/TRBV12-4	-	CASSFKYNEQFF	TGTGCCAGCAGTTTTAAGTACAATGAGCAGTTCTTC
-	TRBJ2-5	TRBV7-3	-	CASSLRLQETQYF	TGTGCCAGCAGCTTACGGCTACAAGAGACCCAGTACTTC
-	TRBJ1-6	TRBV7-3	-	CASSSTGNSPLHF	TGTGCCAGCAGCTCCACAGGGAATTCACCCCTCCACTTT
TRBD1	TRBJ1-3	TRBV18	-	CASSPDRAGNTIYF	TGTGCCAGCTCACCGGACAGGGCTGGAAACACCATATATTTT
-	TRBJ2-5	TRBV2	-	CASSFQPSRETQYF	TGTGCCAGCAGTTTTCAGCCGTCCCGCGAGACCCAGTACTTC
-	TRBJ1-1	TRBV19	-	CASSMLGPAINTEAFF	TGTGCCAGTAGTATGCTGGGACCGGCGATTAACACTGAAGCTTTCTTT
-	TRBJ1-6	TRBV5-5	few	CASTPVDLSPLHF	TGTGCCAGCACCCCGGTCGATTTGTCACCCCTCCACTTT
-	TRBJ1-1	TRBV27	-	CASSLAPGTEAFF	TGTGCCAGCAGTTTGGCCCCGGGCACTGAAGCTTTCTTT
-	TRBJ1-2	TRBV12-3/TRBV12-4	-	CASSLNVGYTF	TGTGCCAGCAGTTTAAATGTTGGCTACACCTTC
-	TRBJ1-4	TRBV2	-	CASSEGSPGGKLFF	TGTGCCAGCAGTGAGGGTTCCCCGGGTGGAAAACTGTTTTTT
TRBD1	TRBJ1-5	TRBV19	-	CASTQIQGRGGANQPQHF	TGTGCCAGTACCCAAATACAGGGGAGGGGCGGGGCAAATCAGCCCCAGCATTTT
-	TRBJ1-2	TRBV9	-	CASSVAPRPYGYTF	TGTGCCAGCAGCGTAGCCCCCAGGCCCTATGGCTACACCTTC
-	TRBJ2-7	TRBV3-1/TRBV3-2	-	CASSRDFYEQYF	TGTGCCAGCAGCCGGGACTTCTACGAGCAGTACTTC
-	TRBJ2-7	TRBV5-6	-	CASSPQGNPTYEQYF	TGTGCCAGCAGTCCACAAGGAAACCCAACCTACGAGCAGTACTTC
TRBD2	TRBJ2-1	TRBV11-2	once	CASSARLAPPSYNEQFF	TGTGCCAGCAGCGCCCGACTAGCTCCTCCCTCCTACAATGAGCAGTTCTTC
TRBD1	TRBJ1-6	TRBV7-2	-	CASSFRDRSLTYNSPLHF	TGTGCCAGCAGCTTTAGGGACAGGTCCCTTACCTATAATTCACCCCTCCACTTT